These T cell receptor beta chains were read from a single sample in a study of T cells in tuberculosis. Measured with immunoSEQ multiplex PCR; TCRdb has only the in-frame clones, and not every one. The profile covers some 30,000 clones, with less than 95% appearing a single time and about 7.8% taken by the ten largest. The sample comprised PBMCs. The receptors come from a donor between 10 and 35 years old with latent tuberculosis or without tuberculosis infection. Some clones in this sample may be carry-over from other donors' samples. Each CDR3 is given with its conserved first and last residue. A D gene is named only where the DNA matches it firmly. Expanded clones get a size class; other rows say once, few or many, or leave the size out.

TRBJ1-5	.	.	TRBV19	16	TGTGCCAGTGGGCCGACACAGGGACATAGCAATCAGCCCCAGCATTTT	CASGPTQGHSNQPQHF
TRBJ1-4	.	.	TRBV4-2	15	TGTGCCAGCAGCCAAGAGGGAGGCAGGGCAGAAAAACTGTTTTTT	CASSQEGGRAEKLFF
TRBJ1-2	.	.	TRBV7-9	14	TGTGCCAGCAGCTTAGATTTGGCACCTTATGGCTACACCTTC	CASSLDLAPYGYTF
TRBJ1-5	TRBD1	.	TRBV9	14	TGTGCCAGCAGCGTGGGACAGGGAACTCAGCCCCAGCATTTT	CASSVGQGTQPQHF
TRBJ2-1	.	.	TRBV10-2	11	TGCGCCAGCAGGGGCCCTCGGGAGCAGTTCTTC	CASRGPREQFF
TRBJ2-1	TRBD2	.	TRBV7-2	13	TGTGCCAGCAGCGTAGCGGGGGCCCGGGAGCAGTTCTTC	CASSVAGAREQFF
TRBJ1-1	TRBD1	.	TRBV28	16	TGTGCCAGCAGTCCCTCCGGGACAGGCGGGGTTACTGAAGCTTTCTTT	CASSPSGTGGVTEAFF
TRBJ1-2	TRBD1	.	TRBV5-6	14	TGTGCCAGCAGCTCCGGGACAGGGGTCGATGGCTACACCTTC	CASSSGTGVDGYTF
TRBJ2-1	TRBD2	.	TRBV30	15	TGTGCCTGGAGTGAGGGAGCGGGAGTTCAGAATGAGCAGTTCTTC	CAWSEGAGVQNEQFF
TRBJ2-3	TRBD2	few	TRBV10-2	13	TGCGCCAGCAGTGAGTCAGGCGGGGGGGCGCAGTATTTT	CASSESGGGAQYF
TRBJ1-2	TRBD1	.	TRBV6-5	15	TGTGCCAGCAGTTACGACGCGGGACAGCACTATGGCTACACCTTC	CASSYDAGQHYGYTF
TRBJ1-2	.	.	TRBV27	13	TGTGCCAGCAGTCCCGGACAGTCCTATGGCTACACCTTC	CASSPGQSYGYTF
TRBJ2-3	.	.	TRBV4-1	18	TGCGCCAGCAGCCAAGGAGTAGCTGTAGCGGACATCACAGATACGCAGTATTTT	CASSQGVAVADITDTQYF
TRBJ2-1	TRBD2	once	TRBV5-1	15	TGCGCCAGCAGCTATGCTAGCGGGAGGGTCGATGAGCAGTTCTTC	CASSYASGRVDEQFF
TRBJ2-3	.	.	TRBV5-4	14	TGTGCCAGCAGTGTCGCGGTATACACAGATACGCAGTATTTT	CASSVAVYTDTQYF
TRBJ1-2	TRBD1	.	TRBV27	12	TGTGCCAGCCGGACAGGGGGCGGAGGCTACACCTTC	CASRTGGGGYTF
TRBJ1-4	TRBD1	.	TRBV5-1	14	TGCGCCAGCAGCTTGGACAGGGGCGGTGAAAAACTGTTTTTT	CASSLDRGGEKLFF
TRBJ2-3	.	.	TRBV5-1	14	TGCGCCAGCAGCTTGACAGGGAGCACAGATACGCAGTATTTT	CASSLTGSTDTQYF
TRBJ1-1	TRBD1	once	TRBV28	13	TGTGCCAGCAGATGGACAGGCGACACTGAAGCTTTCTTT	CASRWTGDTEAFF
TRBJ1-3	.	.	TRBV29-1	16	TGCAGCGTTGAAGGTTATAGGACAGCCTCTGGAAACACCATATATTTT	CSVEGYRTASGNTIYF
TRBJ2-1	.	.	TRBV2	12	TGTGCCAGCAGTTGGGACACCAATGAGCAGTTCTTC	CASSWDTNEQFF
TRBJ1-2	TRBD1	.	TRBV15	13	TGTGCCACCAGCAGGACAGGGGCCTGGGACTACACCTTC	CATSRTGAWDYTF
TRBJ1-2	.	once	TRBV30	12	TGTGCCTGGAGTGTCATCCAGCGCGGCTACACCTTC	CAWSVIQRGYTF
TRBJ2-7	.	.	TRBV25-1	12	TGTGCCAGCAGTTCACGGGTTTACGAGCAGTACTTC	CASSSRVYEQYF
TRBJ2-2	.	once	TRBV28	14	TGTGCCAGCACCACTTTCCGGGTAACCGGGGAGCTGTTTTTT	CASTTFRVTGELFF
TRBJ2-7	.	.	TRBV7-2	13	TGTGCCAGCAGTCATCGACAGGCCAACGAGCAGTACTTC	CASSHRQANEQYF
TRBJ2-7	TRBD1	.	TRBV25-1	13	TGTGCCAGCAGTGTGACAGGGACCTACGAGCAGTACTTC	CASSVTGTYEQYF
TRBJ1-1	TRBD1	.	TRBV2	15	TGTGCCAGTGGTTATGGGGGACAGGGGGGTACTGAAGCTTTCTTT	CASGYGGQGGTEAFF
TRBJ1-1	.	.	TRBV2	14	TGTGCCAGCACTCTCCAGCGGGCATCCACTGAAGCTTTCTTT	CASTLQRASTEAFF
TRBJ2-2	.	.	TRBV5-1	17	TGCGCCAGCAGCTTGGCAGGTACGGGAGTGAACACCGGGGAGCTGTTTTTT	CASSLAGTGVNTGELFF
TRBJ2-2	.	once	TRBV5-1	14	TGCGCCAGCAGCGGAACAAATCGGGGCGGGGAGCTGTTTTTT	CASSGTNRGGELFF
TRBJ2-2	.	.	TRBV5-1	15	TGCGCCAGCAGCACCCAGACAGGGAACACCGGGGAGCTGTTTTTT	CASSTQTGNTGELFF
TRBJ2-3	.	.	TRBV6-6	15	TGTGCCAGCAGTTATCGGGCGGGGACGGCAGATACGCAGTATTTT	CASSYRAGTADTQYF
TRBJ2-2	.	.	TRBV27	15	TGTGCCAGCAGTTTACGGGGAGTCAACACCGGGGAGCTGTTTTTT	CASSLRGVNTGELFF
TRBJ2-1	TRBD2	.	TRBV2	15	TGTGCCAGCAGTGTGGGCGGGGGGCCTTACAATGAGCAGTTCTTC	CASSVGGGPYNEQFF
TRBJ1-2	TRBD1	.	TRBV10-2	14	TGCGCCAGCAAACCGTCAGGGGGCCACTATGGCTACACCTTC	CASKPSGGHYGYTF
TRBJ1-1	.	.	TRBV2	13	TGTGCCAGCAGTGAAGTGGAGGGCACTGAAGCTTTCTTT	CASSEVEGTEAFF
TRBJ2-7	.	.	TRBV27	14	TGTGCCAGCAGTTTAGGAGGACGGACCTACGAGCAGTACTTC	CASSLGGRTYEQYF
TRBJ1-1	TRBD1	.	TRBV19	14	TGTGCCACCCAACGACAGGGGTTAGGCACTGAAGCTTTCTTT	CATQRQGLGTEAFF
TRBJ1-1	.	.	TRBV7-6	14	TGTGCCAGCAGCCTCCAAGGCAAGGGGACAGAAGCTTTCTTT	CASSLQGKGTEAFF
TRBJ1-6	TRBD1	.	TRBV4-1	16	TGCGCCAGCAGCCAAGGCGTAGGGGACAGGGGAGGGACCCTCCACTTT	CASSQGVGDRGGTLHF
TRBJ2-4	TRBD2	once	TRBV28	22	TGTGCCAGCAGTTTATTCCCCACTAGCGGGAGTCCCTCTGGTGCGGCCAAAAACATTCAGTACTTC	CASSLFPTSGSPSGAAKNIQYF
TRBJ1-1	.	.	TRBV2	13	TGTGCCAGCTCCCGAGGCAGGGAGGATGAAGCTTTCTTT	CASSRGREDEAFF
TRBJ1-2	TRBD1	.	TRBV18	16	TGTGCCAGCTCACCTAGTATTTCGGGACAGGGTGATGGCTACACCTTC	CASSPSISGQGDGYTF
TRBJ2-6	.	.	TRBV10-3	17	TGTGCCATCAGTGGAGGACTGATGGATTCTGGGGCCAACGTCCTGACTTTC	CAISGGLMDSGANVLTF
TRBJ1-3	.	.	TRBV7-9	15	TGTGCCAGCAGCTCTCCCTTCAGCTCTGGAAACACCATATATTTT	CASSSPFSSGNTIYF
TRBJ2-1	TRBD2	.	TRBV9	15	TGTGCCAGCAGCGCCGGGACTAGCGGTATAGGTGAGCAGTTCTTC	CASSAGTSGIGEQFF
TRBJ1-2	.	once	TRBV2	13	TGTGCCAGCAGTGATCGCTACAGACATGGCTACACCTTC	CASSDRYRHGYTF
TRBJ1-5	.	once	TRBV5-6	15	TGTGCCAGCAGCTCGAGACATGGGGAGAATCAGCCCCAGCATTTT	CASSSRHGENQPQHF
TRBJ1-4	TRBD1	.	TRBV5-1	15	TGCGCCAGCAGCGAGACAGGGAGAGCTAATGAAAAACTGTTTTTT	CASSETGRANEKLFF
TRBJ1-1	.	.	TRBV5-4	14	TGTGCCAGCATGATAGGCGGTCAGAACACTGAAGCTTTCTTT	CASMIGGQNTEAFF